The 24 T cell receptor beta chains reported below all come from one sample, sequenced in a study of T cell responses to AZD1222 COVID-19 vaccine. Only in-frame clones appear in the TCRdb table, and some are missing; sequencing was by immunoSEQ multiplex PCR. The table includes fewer than 85,000 clones, just over 90% detected once. Material: peripheral blood, obtained on day 0 of MenACWY control vaccination. The receptors stem from an adult in good health.

The chain links TRBV7-8 to TRBJ2-1; TRBD1 matches at 7 bases. The J segment lost 2 bases and the V segment lost 5 bases, leaving 3 bases of the junction unmatched. CDR3 length equals 14 residues. Germline CDR1 reads SGHVS; CDR2 reads FQNEAQ. The DNA of the CDR3 is TGTGCCAGCAGCCCTGACAGGGCCTACAATGAGCAGTTCTTC. This gives the protein CASSPDRAYNEQFF. Looking up the rest from reference TRBV7-8 and TRBJ2-1 gives the full variable domain: GAGVSQSPRYKVAKRGQDVALRCDPISGHVSLFWYQQALGQGPEFLTYFQNEAQLDKSGLPSDRFFAERPEGSVSTLKIQRTQQEDSAVYLCASSPDRAYNEQFFGPGTRLTVL.

The chain combines TRBV24-1 with TRBJ2-1, with D perhaps matching TRBD1 or TRBD2 (5 bases each). The V end lost 7 bases, the J end lost 2 bases, and 11 bases lay between the germline ends. Germline lookup yields CDR1 KGHDR and CDR2 SFDVKD. The CDR3 is 14 amino acids. CDR3 region: CATRDTGPYNEQFF. The CDR3 bases are TGTGCCACCAGGGATACGGGGCCCTACAATGAGCAGTTCTTC.

The chain employs TRBV29-1 and TRBJ1-4; D is unclear. There are 11 residues in the CDR3. From germline, CDR1 is SQVTM and CDR2 ANQGSEA. Trimming left V 1 base short and J 8 bases short, with 5 bases between. For the CDR3, the DNA is TGCAGCGTTGAAGCCTACGAAAAACTGTTTTTT. It yields the protein CSVEAYEKLFF.

The chain has TRBV20-1 and TRBJ2-5, with TRBD2 matching 10 bases. Germline CDR1 and CDR2: DFQATT and SNEGSKA (reference sequence). This CDR3 has 14 amino acids. The J segment lost 5 bases and the V segment lost 3 bases, leaving 6 bases of the junction unmatched. Written as DNA, the CDR3 is TGCAGTGCTAGTCAACTAGCGGGGTGGGAGACCCAGTACTTC. Its translation: CSASQLAGWETQYF.

The chain couples TRBV9 to TRBJ1-6; 10 nucleotides align to TRBD1. There are 14 residues in the CDR3. Germline lookup yields CDR1 SGDLS and CDR2 YYNGEE. V lost 6 bases and J lost 7; bases outside the gene matches: 4. CDR3 nucleotides: TGTGCCAGCACGGGGGGACAGGGGAATTCACCCCTCCACTTT. The encoded protein is CASTGGQGNSPLHF.

In this sample, this clone turned up once. This rearrangement joins TRBV11-2 to TRBJ1-1; D gene uncertain. Trimming removed 0 bases from V and 6 bases from J, with 11 bases in between. Germline lookup yields CDR1 SGHAT and CDR2 FQNNGV. The CDR3 is 14 amino acids. CDR3 bases: TGTGCCAGCAGCTTAGATGTTAGGGCAGCTGAAGCTTTCTTT. It encodes CASSLDVRAAEAFF.

The genes are TRBV28 and TRBJ2-2; D is ambiguous. In germline, CDR1 is MDHEN, CDR2 SYDVKM. This CDR3 is 14 amino acids long. Trimming left V 1 base short and J 4 bases short, with 7 bases between. DNA of the CDR3: TGTGCCAGCAGTTTATCCAGTCCCACCGGGGAGCTGTTTTTT. It translates to CASSLSSPTGELFF.

The gene calls are TRBV6-2 or TRBV6-3 and TRBJ2-3; D possibly matches TRBD1 or TRBD2 (5 bases each). CDR1 is MNHEY and CDR2 is SVGEGT in the germline V gene. The V end was cut by 2 bases, the J end by 6 bases, with 12 bases between. This CDR3 region has 14 residues. The CDR3 region is CASSYGASSDTQYF. CDR3 DNA: TGTGCCAGCAGTTACGGGGCTAGCTCCGATACGCAGTATTTT.

The chain uses TRBV7-3 and TRBJ2-1, with D unclear. The CDR3 consists of 14 residues. V lost 5 bases and J lost 5, with 13 bases in between. Germline CDR1 is SGHTA and CDR2 is FQGTGA. The DNA of the CDR3 is TGTGCCAGCAGCCCCTCGGACGCTAACAATGAGCAGTTCTTC. It codes for CASSPSDANNEQFF.

This sequence joins TRBV2 and TRBJ2-7; a weak D match, TRBD1 (5 bases). The germline V gene encodes CDR1 SNHLY and CDR2 FYNNEI. Trimming cost V 4 bases and J 0 bases, with 10 bases left between them. The CDR3 length is 14 residues. CDR3: CASSGQGPSYEQYF. The CDR3 DNA sequence: TGTGCCAGCAGTGGGCAGGGCCCCTCCTACGAGCAGTACTTC.

The rearrangement links TRBV29-1 to TRBJ2-3; 9 bases fit TRBD2. CDR3 length equals 14 residues. Germline-derived CDR1 and CDR2 are SQVTM and ANQGSEA. J lost 6 bases, V lost 3 bases, and 7 bases had no gene match. The CDR3 DNA sequence: TGCAGCGTTGATGGCGGGGGGGCCGGGGATACGCAGTATTTT. It specifies CSVDGGGAGDTQYF.

The gene calls are TRBV19 and TRBJ1-5, with D unresolved. The CDR3 has 15 residues. V was clipped by 5 bases and J by 1 base, with 12 bases between them. Germline V CDR1 and CDR2: LNHDA, SQIVND (reference sequence). CDR3 DNA sequence: TGTGCCAGTAGTCAGAACAGTGGGAGCAATCAGCCCCAGCATTTT. Amino acid sequence: CASSQNSGSNQPQHF.

The chain couples TRBV19 to TRBJ1-2; D unclear. Germline CDR1 is LNHDA and CDR2 is SQIVND (reference sequence). This CDR3 has 16 amino acids. V was trimmed by 2 bases and J by 4 bases, leaving 17 bases between them. Here the CDR3 DNA reads TGTGCCAGTAGTATACCCTCGTTTGCGCAGCGCTATGGCTACACCTTC. Protein product: CASSIPSFAQRYGYTF.

This clone occurred once. This chain connects TRBV6-5 to TRBJ2-7; D not resolved. CDR1 and CDR2 from the germline V gene are MNHEY and SVGAGI. The CDR3 has 14 amino acids. Trimming pared 3 bases from V and 2 bases from J, leaving 11 bases between. CDR3 sequence reads: CASSYREGTYEQYF. In nucleotides, the CDR3 is TGTGCCAGCAGTTATCGTGAAGGAACCTACGAGCAGTACTTC.

The rearrangement joins TRBV28 to TRBJ1-6, with D unresolved. CDR1 MDHEN and CDR2 SYDVKM come from the germline V gene. V shed 6 bases and J shed 0 bases, with 12 bases lying between them. This CDR3 spans 16 amino acids. The CDR3 DNA reads TGTGCCAGCAGGCCGCAGAGTAGCTCCTATAATTCACCCCTCCACTTT. This gives the protein CASRPQSSSYNSPLHF.

The chain joins TRBV10-3 to TRBJ1-5; 8 bases line up with TRBD1. Germline CDR1 reads ENHRY; CDR2 reads SYGVKD. This CDR3 region has 12 residues. The V and J ends lost 6 bases and 5 bases, in that order; junction bases with no gene match: 0. Here the CDR3 DNA reads TGTGCCATCAGGGACAGGGATCAGCCCCAGCATTTT. It codes for CAIRDRDQPQHF.

The chain joins TRBV7-8 to TRBJ2-2; tentatively, D is TRBD1 (6 bases). With 5 bases removed from V and 1 base from J, the gap between germline ends came to 8 bases. Germline assignment: CDR1 SGHVS and CDR2 FQNEAQ. There are 14 residues in the CDR3. The CDR3 DNA is TGTGCCAGCAGCCGGACAGTGAACACCGGGGAGCTGTTTTTT. This sequence encodes CASSRTVNTGELFF.

The chain recombines TRBV10-2 with TRBJ1-5; maybe TRBD1 (5 bases). The CDR3 length is 16 residues. CDR1 and CDR2 (germline): WSHSY, SAAADI. The V gene lost 5 bases and the J gene lost 2 bases, with 16 bases spanning the gap. For the CDR3, the DNA is TGCGCCAGCAGTCACAACCCGGGACGGGGCAATCAGCCCCAGCATTTT. Its translation is CASSHNPGRGNQPQHF.

This chain joins TRBV12-3 or TRBV12-4 and TRBJ2-3; D gene ambiguous. V shed 2 bases and J shed 5 bases, with 2 bases lying between them. The CDR3 spans 11 residues. CDR3 in DNA: TGTGCCAGCAGTTTAAAAGATACGCAGTATTTT. It specifies CASSLKDTQYF.

The chain carries TRBV7-9 and TRBJ1-5, with D possibly being TRBD1 (6 bases). V was clipped by 1 base and J by 4 bases, with 14 bases between them. The V gene's germline CDR1 is SEHNR and CDR2 FQNEAQ (reference sequence). The CDR3 is made up of 16 amino acids. CDR3: CASSLGLDRPNQPQHF. CDR3 bases: TGTGCCAGCAGCTTAGGCTTGGACAGACCGAATCAGCCCCAGCATTTT.

The V call is TRBV3-1 (or the pseudogene TRBV3-2), the J call TRBJ1-1, with 8 bases fitting TRBD1. V lost 0 bases and J lost 5; bases outside the gene matches: 8. The CDR3 sequence is 16 residues long. In germline, CDR1 is LGHDT, CDR2 YNNKEL (reference sequence). Written as DNA, the CDR3 is TGTGCCAGCAGCCAAGACCAGGGGGCTGGGGGTACTGAAGCTTTCTTT. Encoded protein: CASSQDQGAGGTEAFF.

The CDR3 sequence: CASTQPASGGLNEQFF. As DNA, the CDR3 is TGTGCCAGCACTCAACCGGCTAGCGGGGGGTTAAATGAGCAGTTCTTC. J is TRBJ2-1 and V is TRBV18; 11 bases align to TRBD2. Per the germline V gene, CDR1 is KGHSH and CDR2 is LQKENI. J gave up 7 bases and V 8 bases, and 13 bases lay outside the gene matches. The CDR3 has 16 residues.

The chain combines TRBV7-6 with TRBJ1-5; no definite D call. Germline CDR1 is SGHVS and CDR2 is FNYEAQ. V was cut by 1 base and J by 9 bases, with 10 bases left in between. This CDR3 has 13 amino acids. The CDR3 loop is CASSLEDGGPQHF. The CDR3 region has the DNA TGTGCCAGCAGCTTAGAGGACGGTGGGCCCCAGCATTTT.

The rearrangement links TRBV27 to TRBJ2-2, with D possibly TRBD1 on 5 matching bases. The V gene lost 3 bases and the J gene lost 14 bases, with 13 bases spanning the gap. The CDR3 is 12 amino acids. CDR1 MNHEY and CDR2 SMNVEV come from the germline V gene (reference sequence). CDR3 protein: CASSFGQGKLFF. The CDR3 coding sequence is TGTGCCAGCAGTTTTGGTCAGGGCAAACTGTTTTTT.